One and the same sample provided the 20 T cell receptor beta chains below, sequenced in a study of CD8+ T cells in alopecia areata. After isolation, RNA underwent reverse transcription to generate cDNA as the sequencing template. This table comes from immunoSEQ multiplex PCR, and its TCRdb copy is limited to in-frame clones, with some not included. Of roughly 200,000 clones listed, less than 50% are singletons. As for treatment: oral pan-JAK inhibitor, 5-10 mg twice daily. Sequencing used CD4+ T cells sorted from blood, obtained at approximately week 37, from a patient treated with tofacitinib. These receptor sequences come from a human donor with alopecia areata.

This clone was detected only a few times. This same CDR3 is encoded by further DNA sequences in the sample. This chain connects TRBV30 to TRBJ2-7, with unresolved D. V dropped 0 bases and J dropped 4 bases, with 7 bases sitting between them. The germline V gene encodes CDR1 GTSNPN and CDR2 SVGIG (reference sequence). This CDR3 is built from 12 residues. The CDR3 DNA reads TGTGCCTGGAGTGTACCCCCTTACGAGCAGTACTTC. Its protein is CAWSVPPYEQYF.

This chain's CDR3 is CASSSVGQGSQPQHF. The DNA of the CDR3 is TGTGCCAGCAGCTCCGTAGGACAGGGGAGTCAGCCCCAGCATTTT. V usage is TRBV5-6 and J usage is TRBJ1-5, with 9 bases identical to TRBD1. Germline CDR1 reads SGHDT; CDR2 reads YYEEEE. The CDR3 consists of 15 residues. J was trimmed by 6 bases and V by 3 bases; bases with no gene match: 7.

CDR3 sequence reads: CASSLTRALSTEAFF. The CDR3 nucleotides read TGTGCCAGCAGCTTAACCAGGGCTCTTTCGACTGAAGCTTTCTTT. The chain links TRBV11-1 to TRBJ1-1, with a possible D match to TRBD1 (5 bases). The CDR3 spans 15 residues. The V end was cut by 2 bases, the J end by 5 bases, with 15 bases between. Looked up from germline, CDR1 is SGHAT and CDR2 is FQDESV (reference sequence).

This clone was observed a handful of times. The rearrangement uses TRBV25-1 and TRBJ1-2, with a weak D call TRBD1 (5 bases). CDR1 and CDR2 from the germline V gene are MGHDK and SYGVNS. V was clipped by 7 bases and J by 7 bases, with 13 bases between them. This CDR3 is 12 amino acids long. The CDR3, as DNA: TGTGCCAGCAACCCCGATGGGGGTGGCTACACCTTC. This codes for CASNPDGGGYTF.

CDR3 protein: CASSDRGLGETQYF. The CDR3 DNA sequence: TGTGCCAGCAGTGACAGGGGTCTTGGTGAGACCCAGTACTTC. The chain carries TRBV25-1 and TRBJ2-5, with D maybe TRBD1 (6 bases). Trimming took 3 bases from V and 5 from J, leaving 13 bases between them. CDR3 length equals 14 residues. Germline V CDR1 and CDR2: MGHDK, SYGVNS.

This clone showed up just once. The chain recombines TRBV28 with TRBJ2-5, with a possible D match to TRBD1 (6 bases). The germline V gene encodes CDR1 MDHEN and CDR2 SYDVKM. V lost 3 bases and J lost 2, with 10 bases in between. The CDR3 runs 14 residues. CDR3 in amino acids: CASSFGTKQETQYF. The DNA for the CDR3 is TGTGCCAGCAGTTTTGGGACAAAACAAGAGACCCAGTACTTC.

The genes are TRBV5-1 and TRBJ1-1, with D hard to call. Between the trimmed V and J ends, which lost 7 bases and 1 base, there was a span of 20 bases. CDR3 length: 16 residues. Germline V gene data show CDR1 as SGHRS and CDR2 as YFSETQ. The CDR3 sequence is CASRPTGGRGNTEAFF. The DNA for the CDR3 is TGCGCCAGCCGCCCCACCGGTGGCAGAGGGAACACTGAAGCTTTCTTT.

The CDR3: CASSQTTKETQYF. The CDR3 DNA sequence: TGTGCCAGCTCACAAACCACGAAGGAGACCCAGTACTTC. The J gene is TRBJ2-5, the V gene TRBV18; D is unclear. V was pared by 4 bases and J by 5 bases, with 11 bases between. The CDR3 loop spans 13 amino acids. Germline V lookup: CDR1 KGHSH, CDR2 LQKENI.

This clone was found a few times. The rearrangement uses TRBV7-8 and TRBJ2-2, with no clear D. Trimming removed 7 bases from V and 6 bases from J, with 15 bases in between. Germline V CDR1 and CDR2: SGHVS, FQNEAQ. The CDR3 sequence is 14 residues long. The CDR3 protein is CASTLTSPPGELFF. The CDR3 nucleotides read TGTGCCAGCACCCTGACATCCCCGCCCGGGGAGCTGTTTTTT. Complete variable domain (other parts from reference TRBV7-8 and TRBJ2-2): GAGVSQSPRYKVAKRGQDVALRCDPISGHVSLFWYQQALGQGPEFLTYFQNEAQLDKSGLPSDRFFAERPEGSVSTLKIQRTQQEDSAVYLCASTLTSPPGELFFGEGSRLTVL.

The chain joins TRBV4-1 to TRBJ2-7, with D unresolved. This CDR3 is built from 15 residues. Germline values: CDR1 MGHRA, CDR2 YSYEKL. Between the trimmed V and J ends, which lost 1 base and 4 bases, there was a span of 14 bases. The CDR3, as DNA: TGCGCCAGCAGCCAAGGGTCAGTCGCCCGGTACGAGCAGTACTTC. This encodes CASSQGSVARYEQYF.

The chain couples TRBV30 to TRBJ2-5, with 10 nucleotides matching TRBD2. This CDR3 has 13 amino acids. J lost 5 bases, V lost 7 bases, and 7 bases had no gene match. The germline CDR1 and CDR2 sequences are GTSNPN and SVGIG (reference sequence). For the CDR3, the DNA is TGTGCCTTAAAACTAGCGGGAAGGGAGACCCAGTACTTC. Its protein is CALKLAGRETQYF.

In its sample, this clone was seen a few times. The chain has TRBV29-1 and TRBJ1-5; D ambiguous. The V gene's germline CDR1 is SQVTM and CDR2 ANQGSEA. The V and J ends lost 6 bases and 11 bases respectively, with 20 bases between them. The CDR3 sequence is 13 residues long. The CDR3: CSVLWAGSLTQHF. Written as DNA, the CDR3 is TGCAGCGTCCTCTGGGCCGGCTCATTGACCCAGCATTTT.

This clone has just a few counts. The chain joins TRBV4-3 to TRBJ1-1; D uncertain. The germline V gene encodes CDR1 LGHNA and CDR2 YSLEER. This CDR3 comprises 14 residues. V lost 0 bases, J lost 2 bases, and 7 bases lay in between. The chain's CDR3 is CASSQEAANTEAFF. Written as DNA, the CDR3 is TGCGCCAGCAGCCAAGAGGCTGCAAACACTGAAGCTTTCTTT.

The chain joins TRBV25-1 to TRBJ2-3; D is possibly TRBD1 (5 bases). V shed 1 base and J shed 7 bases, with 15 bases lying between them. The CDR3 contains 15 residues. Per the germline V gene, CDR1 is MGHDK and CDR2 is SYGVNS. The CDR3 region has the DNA TGTGCCAGCAGTGAATCCAGGGTGGTCGAAAATACGCAGTATTTT. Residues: CASSESRVVENTQYF.

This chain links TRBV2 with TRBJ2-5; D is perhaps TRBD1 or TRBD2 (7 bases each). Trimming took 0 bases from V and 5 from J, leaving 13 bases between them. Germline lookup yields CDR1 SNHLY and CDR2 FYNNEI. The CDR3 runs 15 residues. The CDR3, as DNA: TGTGCCAGCAGTGAAGCCGCAGGGGGAGGGGAGACCCAGTACTTC. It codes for CASSEAAGGGETQYF.

The CDR3 coding sequence is TGTGCCAGCAGCTTGACCGGGACACTCCAAGAGACCCAGTACTTC. This codes for CASSLTGTLQETQYF. The chain joins TRBV7-3 to TRBJ2-5; tentatively, D is TRBD1 (6 bases). Trimming took 3 bases from V and 1 from J, leaving 12 bases between them. Germline values: CDR1 SGHTA, CDR2 FQGTGA. The CDR3 loop spans 15 amino acids.

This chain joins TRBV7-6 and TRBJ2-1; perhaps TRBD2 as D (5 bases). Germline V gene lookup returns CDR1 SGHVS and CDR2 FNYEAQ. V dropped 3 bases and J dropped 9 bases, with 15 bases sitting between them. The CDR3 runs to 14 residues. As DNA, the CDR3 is TGTGCCAGCAGCTTTAGCAGCGGCGAGGGTGAGCAGTTCTTC. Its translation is CASSFSSGEGEQFF.

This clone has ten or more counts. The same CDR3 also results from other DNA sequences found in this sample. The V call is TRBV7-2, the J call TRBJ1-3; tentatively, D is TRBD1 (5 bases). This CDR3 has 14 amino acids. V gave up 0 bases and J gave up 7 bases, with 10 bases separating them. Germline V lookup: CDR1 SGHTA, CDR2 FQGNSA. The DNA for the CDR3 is TGTGCCAGCAGCTTAGCGGCCGGGGGGAACACCATATATTTT. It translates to CASSLAAGGNTIYF.

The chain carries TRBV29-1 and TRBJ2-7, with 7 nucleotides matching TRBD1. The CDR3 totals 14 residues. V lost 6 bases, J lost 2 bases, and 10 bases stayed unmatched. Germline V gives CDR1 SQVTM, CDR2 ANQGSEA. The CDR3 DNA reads TGCAGCGTCCTTGAACAGGGGCCTCCCTACGAGCAGTACTTC. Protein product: CSVLEQGPPYEQYF.

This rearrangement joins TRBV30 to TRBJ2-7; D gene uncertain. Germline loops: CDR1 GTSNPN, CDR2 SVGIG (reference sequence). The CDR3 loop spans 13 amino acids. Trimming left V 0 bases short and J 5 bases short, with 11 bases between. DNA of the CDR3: TGTGCCTGGAGTGTAATAGGGAACCACGAGCAGTACTTC. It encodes CAWSVIGNHEQYF.